These 8 T cell receptor beta chains originate from one sample sequenced in a study of OX40 agonist ivuxolimab in advanced cancers. Sequenced by immunoSEQ multiplex PCR; TCRdb stores in-frame clones only, minus some. The sample consists of 75,000 to 90,000 clones, about 90% of them appearing once. This specimen was CD4+ or CD8+ T cells sorted from blood, taken in a trial of the OX40 agonist ivuxolimab. These TCRs come from an adult with an advanced solid tumor such as melanoma, head and neck, liver or kidney cancer.

The gene calls are TRBV30 and TRBJ1-5; D is ambiguous. The CDR3 totals 15 residues. The germline CDR1 and CDR2 sequences are GTSNPN and SVGIG (reference sequence). The ends were cut back, 2 bases at V and 3 bases at J, with 14 bases in the middle. The CDR3 DNA follows: TGTGCCTGGAGTTTCGGGTCTGGGAACAATCAGCCCCAGCATTTT. Its translation: CAWSFGSGNNQPQHF.

This clone was seen more than once but under ten times. J is TRBJ2-1 and V is TRBV9, with 12 bases identical to TRBD2. The CDR3 is 15 amino acids. Trimming at V came to 0 bases and at J to 13 bases, leaving 8 bases not matched to a gene. The germline V gene has CDR1 SGDLS and CDR2 YYNGEE. The CDR3 nucleotides read TGTGCCAGCAGCGTAGGACTAGCGGGAGAGTCCTTTCAGTTCTTC. The encoded protein is CASSVGLAGESFQFF. Full variable domain (outside the CDR3, taken from reference TRBV9 and TRBJ2-1): DSGVTQTPKHLITATGQRVTLRCSPRSGDLSVYWYQQSLDQGLQFLIQYYNGEERAKGNILERFSAQQFPDLHSELNLSSLELGDSALYFCASSVGLAGESFQFFGPGTRLTVL.

The J gene is TRBJ2-5, the V gene TRBV2, with D perhaps TRBD1 (5 bases). Trimming left V 1 base short and J 4 bases short, with 13 bases between. Germline V lookup: CDR1 SNHLY, CDR2 FYNNEI. This CDR3 spans 15 amino acids. Written as DNA, the CDR3 is TGTGCCAGCAGTGAAGGGGGCACCGCCGGAGAGACCCAGTACTTC. It is translated as CASSEGGTAGETQYF.

A note on this clone: A junction boundary mismatches the germline segment, possibly from a read error. The same CDR3 can be traced to other DNA sequences in this sample. The CDR3 sequence: CASSLGRNTGELFF. The DNA of the CDR3 is TGCGCCAGCAGTTTGGGGCGGAACACCGGGGAGCTGTTTTTT. The V and J genes are TRBV5-1 and TRBJ2-2; the D gene is possibly TRBD1 (5 bases). Germline CDR1 is SGHRS and CDR2 is YFSETQ. CDR3 length: 14 amino acids.

The chain couples TRBV9 to TRBJ1-1; tentatively, D is TRBD1 (6 bases). Germline values: CDR1 SGDLS, CDR2 YYNGEE. This CDR3 has 14 amino acids. The germline V and J ends were trimmed by 4 bases and 11 bases, with 21 bases remaining between them. In nucleotides, the CDR3 is TGTGCCAGCAGCTCACCGGACAGAGGGCGTGGGGCTTTCTTT. Encoded protein: CASSSPDRGRGAFF.

The V call is TRBV5-8, the J call TRBJ2-5; D is uncertain. The CDR3 loop spans 13 amino acids. Trimming stripped 3 bases from V and 2 bases from J, with 8 bases between. Per germline, CDR1 SGHTS and CDR2 YDEGEE. The CDR3 DNA is TGTGCCAGCAGCTCGGACGTACAAGAGACCCAGTACTTC. Protein: CASSSDVQETQYF.

The chain is built from TRBV18 and TRBJ2-3; TRBD1 might be the D (6 bases). Trimming cost V 5 bases and J 3 bases, with 12 bases left between them. Germline assignment: CDR1 KGHSH and CDR2 LQKENI. The CDR3 contains 14 residues. CDR3 residues: CASSLGQLTDTQYF. DNA of the CDR3: TGTGCCAGCTCATTAGGACAGCTTACAGATACGCAGTATTTT. Variable domain in full (rest from reference TRBV18 and TRBJ2-3): NAGVMQNPRHLVRRRGQEARLRCSPMKGHSHVYWYRQLPEEGLKFMVYLQKENIIDESGMPKERFSAEFPKEGPSILRIQQVVRGDSAAYFCASSLGQLTDTQYFGPGTRLTVL.

By proportion, this clone is medium-sized. The chain links TRBV30 to TRBJ1-4; TRBD1 aligns across 7 bases. The V gene's germline CDR1 is GTSNPN and CDR2 SVGIG (reference sequence). Trimming cost V 1 base and J 8 bases; bases outside gene matches: 4. CDR3 length equals 13 residues. CDR3 sequence: CAWSAGTDEKLFF. In nucleotides, the CDR3 is TGTGCCTGGAGTGCGGGGACAGACGAAAAACTGTTTTTT.